Below are 3 T cell receptor beta chains sequenced from a single sample in a study of spatial heterogeneity in lung cancer. From the 5' RACE reads, TCRdb called clonotypes with MiXCR, one entry per CDR3 protein. The sample has fewer than 30,000 distinct CDR3 sequences, 7.1% seen once. Time point noted: sample taken at primary tumor resection. These receptors lack a known antigen. Whole-study results and caveats: Mutation counts in tumors were tracked by counts of expanded intratumoral alpha and beta TCRs.

The specimen comprised lung tumor tissue, sampled at surgery. The origin of the receptors is a male donor with early-stage non-small cell lung cancer.

This clonotype was observed at least ten times. The gene calls are TRBV10-2 and TRBJ2-3; no definite D call. The CDR3 totals 12 residues. Germline V gives CDR1 WSHSY, CDR2 SAAADI. V was clipped by 1 base and J by 3 bases, with 2 bases between them. As DNA, the CDR3 is TGCGCCAGCAGTGAGTTTACAGATACGCAGTATTTT. Residues: CASSEFTDTQYF.

This clonotype occurred many times. The V gene is TRBV20-1, the J gene TRBJ1-4; D ambiguous. This CDR3 is 13 amino acids long. Trimming removed 0 bases at V and 7 bases at J, with 9 bases between. Germline V gene data show CDR1 as DFQATT and CDR2 as SNEGSKA (reference sequence). The CDR3 is CSARENAAEKLFF. Here the CDR3 DNA reads TGCAGTGCTAGAGAAAATGCCGCTGAAAAACTGTTTTTT.

The CDR3 DNA reads TGTGCCAGCAGACCGCGGGGCAGGGGGACCCCCGGGGAGCTGTTTTTT. Its protein is CASRPRGRGTPGELFF. This chain links TRBV13 with TRBJ2-2; D perhaps matches TRBD1 (7 bases). This CDR3 is 16 amino acids long. The germline gives CDR1 PRHDT, CDR2 FYEKMQ (reference sequence). V was pared by 6 bases and J by 6 bases, with 20 bases between.